What follows describes a single TCR beta chain. Its matching antigen is unknown. This CDR3 is 13 amino acids long. V lost 5 bases to trimming and J lost 7 bases, with 12 bases between them. Germline V gene data show CDR1 as SGHTA and CDR2 as FQGNSA. These data are taken from a study of HIV-infected patients and healthy controls. Study-wide results and caveats: Significantly higher mean Gini indices appeared in HIV-infected repertoires, possibly reflecting oligoclonality. CDR3 sharing between individuals was lower in HIV-infected patients than in healthy controls.

No cell fractionation was done, so the repertoire covers all unsorted peripheral blood T cells. Alpha and beta constant-region primers primed reverse transcription of around 500 ng RNA. Alpha and beta chain libraries were made separately by chain-specific third strand synthesis with multiplexing indices. A 5' RACE adapter with a random hexamer and the SP2 primer site was joined to cDNA. TCRdb re-called the 5' RACE reads with MiXCR, one entry per CDR3 protein. The sample holds about 12,000 distinct CDR3 sequences, about 9% seen once. Sequenced material: blood, taken before antiretroviral therapy. The chain has TRBV7-2 and TRBJ2-1; D is undetermined. The clonotype originates from an adult with HIV infection. The donor label of this sample is uncertain. The CDR3 region has the DNA TGTGCCAGCAGCACCCGACCAACGAATGAGCAGTTCTTC. Translation gives CASSTRPTNEQFF.